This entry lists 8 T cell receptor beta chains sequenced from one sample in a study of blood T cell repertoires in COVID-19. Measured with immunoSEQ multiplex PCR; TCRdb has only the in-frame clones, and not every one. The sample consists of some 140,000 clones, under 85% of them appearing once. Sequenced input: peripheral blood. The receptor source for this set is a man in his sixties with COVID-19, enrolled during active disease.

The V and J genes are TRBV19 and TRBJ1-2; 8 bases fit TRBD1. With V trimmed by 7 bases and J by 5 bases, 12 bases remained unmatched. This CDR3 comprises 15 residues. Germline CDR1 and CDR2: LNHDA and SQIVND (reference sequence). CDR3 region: CASNLSGTGKYGYTF. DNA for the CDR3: TGTGCCAGTAATCTATCTGGGACAGGCAAATATGGCTACACCTTC.

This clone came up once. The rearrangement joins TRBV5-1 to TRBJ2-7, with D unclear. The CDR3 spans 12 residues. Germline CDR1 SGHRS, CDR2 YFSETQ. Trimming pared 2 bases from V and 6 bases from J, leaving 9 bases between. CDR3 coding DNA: TGCGCCAGCAGCTTTCAGGATAGCGAGCAGTACTTC. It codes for CASSFQDSEQYF.

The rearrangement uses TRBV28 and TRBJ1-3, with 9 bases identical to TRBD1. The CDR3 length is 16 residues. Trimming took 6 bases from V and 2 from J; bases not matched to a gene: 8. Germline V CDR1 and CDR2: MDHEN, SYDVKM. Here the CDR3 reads CASSPTGQGPGNTIYF. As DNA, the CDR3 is TGTGCCAGCAGCCCCACTGGACAGGGGCCTGGAAACACCATATATTTT. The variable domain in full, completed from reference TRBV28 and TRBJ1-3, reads DVKVTQSSRYLVKRTGEKVFLECVQDMDHENMFWYRQDPGLGLRLIYFSYDVKMKEKGDIPEGYSVSREKKERFSLILESASTNQTSMYLCASSPTGQGPGNTIYFGEGSWLTVV.

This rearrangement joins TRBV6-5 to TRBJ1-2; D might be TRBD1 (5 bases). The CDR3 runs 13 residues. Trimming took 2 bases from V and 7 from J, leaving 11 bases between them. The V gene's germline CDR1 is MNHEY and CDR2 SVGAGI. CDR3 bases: TGTGCCAGCAGTTACCGGGGGAGAAGTGGCTACACCTTC. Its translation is CASSYRGRSGYTF.

The CDR3 nucleotides are TGCGCCAGCAGCTTGGTTAGCGGGAGCGTTCTTTCGTACGAGCAGTACTTC. This codes for CASSLVSGSVLSYEQYF. This chain links TRBV5-1 with TRBJ2-7; TRBD2 matches 9 bases. Germline values: CDR1 SGHRS, CDR2 YFSETQ. V shed 0 bases, J shed 4 bases, and the junction held 11 bases outside the gene matches. This CDR3 region has 17 residues. The whole variable domain, remainder taken from reference TRBV5-1 and TRBJ2-7, is KAGVTQTPRYLIKTRGQQVTLSCSPISGHRSVSWYQQTPGQGLQFLFEYFSETQRNKGNFPGRFSGRQFSNSRSEMNVSTLELGDSALYLCASSLVSGSVLSYEQYFGPGTRLTVT.

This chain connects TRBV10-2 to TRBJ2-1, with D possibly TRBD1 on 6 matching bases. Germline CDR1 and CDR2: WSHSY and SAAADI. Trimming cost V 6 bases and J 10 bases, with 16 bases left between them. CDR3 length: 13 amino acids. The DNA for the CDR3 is TGCGCCAGCAGCGCAACAGGGTTTGGGGAGCAGTTCTTC. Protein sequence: CASSATGFGEQFF.

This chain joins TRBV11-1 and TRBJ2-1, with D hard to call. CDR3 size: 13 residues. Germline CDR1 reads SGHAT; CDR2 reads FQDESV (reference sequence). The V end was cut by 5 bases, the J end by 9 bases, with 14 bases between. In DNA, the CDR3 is TGTGCCAGCAGCGGCTACGTGCCGGGTGAGCAGTTCTTC. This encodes CASSGYVPGEQFF.

This chain's CDR3 is CASSDSRGDTQYF. CDR3 nucleotide sequence: TGTGCCAGCAGTGACTCGAGGGGGGATACGCAGTATTTT. The V call is TRBV6-4, the J call TRBJ2-3, with D maybe TRBD1 (6 bases). The germline V and J ends were trimmed by 0 bases and 6 bases, with 7 bases remaining between them. Germline-derived CDR1 and CDR2 are MRHNA and SNTAGT. CDR3 length: 13 residues.